This is a list of T cell receptor beta chains from one sample in a study of cytomegalovirus exposure and HLA in healthy donors. Profiled with immunoSEQ multiplex PCR; TCRdb holds only in-frame clones, not every one. The repertoire holds about 180,000 clones, 84% seen once, with under 1.1% in the top ten. Sequencing was done on a sample of PBMCs. The receptor source for this set is a man younger than 45 in good health and CMV-seronegative. Each CDR3 is given without its conserved first and last residue. Each record gives: V gene, clone size, CDR3 length, CDR3 protein. Rows may omit the clone size; those that give it use once, few, many or a size class.

v_call: TRBV11-3
clone_size: few
cdr3_length: 11
cdr3_aa: ASSLVMNTEAF

v_call: TRBV7-3
clone_size: few
cdr3_length: 12
cdr3_aa: ASRGQSVNTEAF

v_call: TRBV7-6
clone_size: -
cdr3_length: 13
cdr3_aa: ASSLGTQGPYEQY

v_call: TRBV9
clone_size: -
cdr3_length: 12
cdr3_aa: ASSDRGSGNTIY

v_call: TRBV5-1
clone_size: -
cdr3_length: 12
cdr3_aa: ASSPDPHGVEQY

v_call: TRBV11-2
clone_size: once
cdr3_length: 16
cdr3_aa: ASSLDGDSLNSNQPQH

v_call: TRBV14
clone_size: once
cdr3_length: 11
cdr3_aa: ASKGAYADTQY

v_call: TRBV30
clone_size: -
cdr3_length: 12
cdr3_aa: AWSAAGATDTLY

v_call: TRBV29-1
clone_size: -
cdr3_length: 12
cdr3_aa: SVRMRLAGETQY

v_call: TRBV6-5
clone_size: -
cdr3_length: 12
cdr3_aa: ASTRGLINSPLH

v_call: TRBV27
clone_size: -
cdr3_length: 12
cdr3_aa: ASSRDRSSYEQY

v_call: TRBV10-3
clone_size: -
cdr3_length: 15
cdr3_aa: AISESLGQGVSNEQF

v_call: TRBV27
clone_size: -
cdr3_length: 11
cdr3_aa: ASRTGRNTEAF

v_call: TRBV14
clone_size: -
cdr3_length: 13
cdr3_aa: ASSLRTGGYNEQF

v_call: TRBV4-1
clone_size: -
cdr3_length: 12
cdr3_aa: ASSQPDRDQPQH

v_call: TRBV30
clone_size: -
cdr3_length: 15
cdr3_aa: AWSVPLTGTTANEQF

v_call: TRBV4-3
clone_size: -
cdr3_length: 14
cdr3_aa: ASSQVESGVGETQY

v_call: TRBV27
clone_size: -
cdr3_length: 13
cdr3_aa: ASSSRDSQNTEAF

v_call: TRBV10-3
clone_size: -
cdr3_length: 12
cdr3_aa: AISPTGRDYGYT

v_call: TRBV4-2
clone_size: -
cdr3_length: 14
cdr3_aa: ASSQESGVGANVLT

v_call: TRBV6-5
clone_size: -
cdr3_length: 12
cdr3_aa: ASSYSTGGYGYT

v_call: TRBV5-6
clone_size: -
cdr3_length: 12
cdr3_aa: ASSLDGGDYGYT

v_call: TRBV4-1
clone_size: -
cdr3_length: 13
cdr3_aa: ASSPSSRGSYEQY

v_call: TRBV19
clone_size: -
cdr3_length: 11
cdr3_aa: ASSTPSYQPQH

v_call: TRBV18
clone_size: -
cdr3_length: 13
cdr3_aa: ASSPLKGGYNEQF

v_call: TRBV6-5
clone_size: -
cdr3_length: 12
cdr3_aa: ASSYRRLPYEQY

v_call: TRBV7-7
clone_size: -
cdr3_length: 13
cdr3_aa: ASSLGDRGQETQY

v_call: TRBV7-6
clone_size: few
cdr3_length: 16
cdr3_aa: ASSLGGGPGGVNYEQY

v_call: TRBV28
clone_size: -
cdr3_length: 11
cdr3_aa: ASRQGTDYGYT

v_call: TRBV28
clone_size: once
cdr3_length: 10
cdr3_aa: ASIAGGKVQF

v_call: TRBV15
clone_size: -
cdr3_length: 12
cdr3_aa: ATSRGAGTDTQY

v_call: TRBV10-2
clone_size: -
cdr3_length: 11
cdr3_aa: ASSEVGLGGYT

v_call: TRBV19
clone_size: -
cdr3_length: 15
cdr3_aa: ASSPRESGGSTGELF

v_call: TRBV10-1
clone_size: -
cdr3_length: 15
cdr3_aa: APSRDRGNTNTGELF

v_call: TRBV6-6
clone_size: -
cdr3_length: 14
cdr3_aa: ASSHTSTGFTSPLH

v_call: TRBV2
clone_size: -
cdr3_length: 13
cdr3_aa: ASSEGSRLNTEAF

v_call: TRBV7-9
clone_size: -
cdr3_length: 16
cdr3_aa: SSSLAPRRVSSYNEQF

v_call: TRBV11-3
clone_size: -
cdr3_length: 9
cdr3_aa: ASRRDTEAF

v_call: TRBV30
clone_size: -
cdr3_length: 16
cdr3_aa: AWSDGLAEVPSTDTQY

v_call: TRBV5-5
clone_size: -
cdr3_length: 12
cdr3_aa: ASSSGIFGGKLF

v_call: TRBV11-2
clone_size: -
cdr3_length: 16
cdr3_aa: ASRLSSWTGSSTDTQY